The 10 T cell receptor beta chains listed next were all sequenced from one sample in a study of Tregs in tolerant kidney transplant recipients. Generated by immunoSEQ multiplex PCR, the TCRdb table keeps only in-frame clones and is missing some. The repertoire table contains roughly 48,000 clones. Specimen: CD4+ T cells from blood, collected before the transplant. Receptor source: a human donor who received a combined kidney and bone marrow transplant.

A remark on this clone: Read sequence stops 3 residues before the CDR3 end, and the germline J gene provides the missing end. The chain combines TRBV20-1 with TRBJ2-3; 7 bases fit TRBD2. The CDR3 totals 16 residues. The junction had 8 bases not matched to a gene; V was cut back by 1 base and J by 1 base. Germline V gene sequence: CDR1 DFQATT, CDR2 SNEGSKA (reference sequence). The CDR3 here is CSARGGGSRGTDTQYF. CDR3 DNA (partial): TGCAGTGCTAGAGGTGGCGGGAGTCGTGGCACAGATACG.

Remarks on this clone: The read ends 3 residues before the CDR3 terminus; that terminus is restored from the germline J gene. The chain joins TRBV7-2 to TRBJ2-5; the D gene could be TRBD1 or TRBD2 (7 bases each). The CDR3 contains 15 residues. CDR1 is SGHTA and CDR2 is FQGNSA in the germline V gene. Trimming pared 5 bases from V and 2 bases from J, leaving 15 bases between. The chain's CDR3 is CASSPQGRGQETQYF. CDR3 DNA, as far as it was read: TGTGCCAGCAGCCCACAGGGGAGGGGGCAAGAGACC.

Concerning this clone: The CDR3 extends 3 residues past the end of the read, so its final part is completed from the germline J gene. The J gene is TRBJ1-1, the V gene TRBV5-1; no clear D gene. CDR1 and CDR2 (germline): SGHRS, YFSETQ. Trimming removed 1 base from V and 3 bases from J, with 7 bases in between. CDR3 length: 13 amino acids. CDR3 loop: CASSLSRDTEAFF. The part of the CDR3 DNA that was read is TGCGCCAGCAGCTTGTCCAGAGACACTGAA. Using reference TRBV5-1 and TRBJ1-1 for the parts outside the CDR3, the full variable domain is KAGVTQTPRYLIKTRGQQVTLSCSPISGHRSVSWYQQTPGQGLQFLFEYFSETQRNKGNFPGRFSGRQFSNSRSEMNVSTLELGDSALYLCASSLSRDTEAFFGQGTRLTVV.

With regard to this clone: The read stops 3 residues short of the end of the CDR3; the missing end is completed from the germline J gene. This chain joins TRBV19 and TRBJ1-3; D is ambiguous. V was trimmed by 1 base and J by 4 bases, leaving 11 bases between them. The CDR3 loop spans 15 amino acids. Germline V gene lookup returns CDR1 LNHDA and CDR2 SQIVND (reference sequence). The CDR3 bases that were read are TGTGCCAGTAGTATAGTCTTTGGCCCGGGAAACACC. It codes for CASSIVFGPGNT. The entire CDR3 protein is CASSIVFGPGNTIYF.

As to this clone: The read finishes 3 residues shy of the CDR3 end, and the germline J gene is used to complete it. This rearrangement joins TRBV19 to TRBJ2-2; 8 positions agree with TRBD1. There are 14 residues in the CDR3. The trim removed 7 bases at V and 7 bases at J, leaving 8 bases unmatched. Germline CDR1 LNHDA, CDR2 SQIVND (reference sequence). Partial CDR3 DNA: TGTGCCAGTACCTCGACAGGGGCGAGCGGGGAG. This codes for CASTSTGASGE. The CDR3 in full is CASTSTGASGELFF.

A word on this clone: The CDR3 extends 3 residues past the end of the read, so its final part is completed from the germline J gene. The genes are TRBV19 and TRBJ1-2, with D tentatively TRBD1 (5 bases). The germline V gene has CDR1 LNHDA and CDR2 SQIVND (reference sequence). The CDR3 spans 18 residues. Between the trimmed V and J ends, which lost 3 bases and 5 bases, there was a span of 25 bases. CDR3 loop: CASSILLGSRRKGYGYTF. The sequenced part of the CDR3 DNA is TGTGCCAGTAGTATCCTTCTGGGGAGTCGACGAAAGGGGTATGGC.

For this clone: The read comes to an end 3 residues before the CDR3 does, leaving the germline J gene to fill in the end. The rearrangement joins TRBV29-1 to TRBJ1-1; no reliable D call. Germline V gives CDR1 SQVTM, CDR2 ANQGSEA. CDR3 length: 12 residues. Between the trimmed V and J ends, which lost 4 bases and 0 bases, there was a span of 6 bases. CDR3 DNA, as far as it was read: TGCAGCGTTGCCAGGATGAACACTGAA. This sequence encodes CSVARMNTE. The entire CDR3 reads CSVARMNTEAFF.

On this clone: The read falls 3 residues short of the CDR3 end, and the missing part is taken from the germline J gene. This sequence joins TRBV30 and TRBJ2-6; tentatively, D is TRBD1 (6 bases). CDR3 length equals 15 residues. Per germline, CDR1 GTSNPN and CDR2 SVGIG (reference sequence). Trimming took off 0 bases at V and 2 bases at J, with 8 bases between the two ends. CDR3 DNA (partial): TGTGCCTGGAGTGTAAGGGGGACTGGGGCCAACGTC. Translated, it gives CAWSVRGTGANV. The whole CDR3 sequence reads CAWSVRGTGANVLTF.

In the case of this clone: The DNA ends 3 residues before the CDR3 does, and the rest of the CDR3 is filled in from the germline J gene. The genes are TRBV29-1 and TRBJ2-5, with D perhaps TRBD1 (6 bases). Trimming removed 7 bases from V and 0 bases from J, with 9 bases in between. This CDR3 spans 12 amino acids. Germline CDR1 reads SQVTM; CDR2 reads ANQGSEA. The CDR3 loop reads CSGTVYQETQYF. The sequenced part of the CDR3 DNA is TGCAGCGGGACAGTGTACCAAGAGACC.

Remarks on this clone: The CDR3 end lies 3 residues beyond the end of the read and is filled in from the germline J gene. V gene TRBV7-2 combines with J gene TRBJ2-7; D is unclear. V lost 5 bases and J lost 2, with 13 bases in between. Germline V CDR1 and CDR2: SGHTA, FQGNSA. The CDR3 covers 14 residues. CDR3 loop: CASSQTRNTYEQYF. The sequenced CDR3 bases are TGTGCCAGCAGCCAGACACGTAACACCTACGAG.